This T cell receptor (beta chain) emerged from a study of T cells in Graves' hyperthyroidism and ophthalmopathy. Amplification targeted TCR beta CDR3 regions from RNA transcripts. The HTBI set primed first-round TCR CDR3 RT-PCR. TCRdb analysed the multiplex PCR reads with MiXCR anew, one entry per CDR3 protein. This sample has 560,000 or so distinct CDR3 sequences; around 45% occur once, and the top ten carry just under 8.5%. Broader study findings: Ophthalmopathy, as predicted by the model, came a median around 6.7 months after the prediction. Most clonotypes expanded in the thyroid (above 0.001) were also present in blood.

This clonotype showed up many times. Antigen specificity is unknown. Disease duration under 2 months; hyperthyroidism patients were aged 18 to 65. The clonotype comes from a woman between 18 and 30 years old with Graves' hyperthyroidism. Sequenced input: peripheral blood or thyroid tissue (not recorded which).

The CDR3 coding sequence is TGTGCCAGCAGTGATTCCCCGCCCTACGAGCAGTACTTC. Its translation: CASSDSPPYEQYF. The chain carries TRBV2 and TRBJ2-7; no definite D call. The CDR3 consists of 13 residues. V dropped 3 bases and J dropped 2 bases, with 8 bases sitting between them. Germline CDR1 reads SNHLY; CDR2 reads FYNNEI.